What follows describes a single T cell receptor beta chain. Its antigen is as yet unknown. Clones were read by immunoSEQ multiplex PCR, and TCRdb kept only the in-frame ones, dropping some. The table includes over 110,000 clones, about 87% detected once. After removal of 4 bases from V and 3 bases from J, the junction contained 4 bases not matched to a gene. The CDR3 length is 14 residues. Germline loops: CDR1 GTSNPN, CDR2 SVGIG (reference sequence). The study drew the donors from its approximately 110-subject validation cohort, separate from the approximately 670-subject first cohort. The sample belongs to a study of cytomegalovirus exposure and HLA in healthy donors. Whole-study findings and limits: According to a subsequent analysis, TCR clusters from the first cohort were inclined to appear together in the roughly 130 validation repertoires. The study labeled 180 or so TCR beta chains cytomegalovirus-associated.

The sequence derives from a man between 18 and 29 years old in good health and CMV-seropositive. Sequencing used PBMCs. The chain carries TRBV30 and TRBJ1-5; the match to TRBD1 covers 9 bases. The CDR3 reads CAWNTGGFNQPQHF. The CDR3 DNA sequence: TGTGCCTGGAACACAGGGGGCTTCAATCAGCCCCAGCATTTT. Combining the CDR3 with reference TRBV30 and TRBJ1-5 gives the whole variable domain SQTIHQWPATLVQPVGSPLSLECTVEGTSNPNLYWYRQAAGRGLQLLFYSVGIGQISSEVPQNLSASRPQDRQFILSSKKLLLSDSGFYLCAWNTGGFNQPQHFGDGTRLSIL.